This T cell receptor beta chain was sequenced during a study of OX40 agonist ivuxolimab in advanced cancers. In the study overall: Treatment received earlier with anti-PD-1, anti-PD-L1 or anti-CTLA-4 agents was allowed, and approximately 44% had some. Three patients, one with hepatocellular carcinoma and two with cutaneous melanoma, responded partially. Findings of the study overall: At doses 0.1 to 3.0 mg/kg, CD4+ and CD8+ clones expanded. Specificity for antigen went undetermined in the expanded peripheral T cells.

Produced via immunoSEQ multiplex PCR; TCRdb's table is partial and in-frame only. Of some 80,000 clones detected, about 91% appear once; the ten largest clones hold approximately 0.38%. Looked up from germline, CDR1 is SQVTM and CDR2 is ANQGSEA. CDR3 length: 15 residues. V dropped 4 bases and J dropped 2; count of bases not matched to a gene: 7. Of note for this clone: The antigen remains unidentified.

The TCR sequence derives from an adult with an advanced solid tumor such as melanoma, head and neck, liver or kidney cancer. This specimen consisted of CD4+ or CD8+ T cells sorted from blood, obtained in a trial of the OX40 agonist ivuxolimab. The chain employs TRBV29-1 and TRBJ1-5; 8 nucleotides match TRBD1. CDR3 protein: CSVGTGGSGNQPQHF. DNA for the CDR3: TGCAGCGTTGGTACAGGGGGGTCGGGCAATCAGCCCCAGCATTTT.